A selection of T cell receptor beta chains follows, all from one sample in a study of blood T cell repertoires in COVID-19. TCRdb keeps only in-frame clones here, not all; method: immunoSEQ multiplex PCR. The repertoire includes roughly 200,000 clones, about four fifths of them detected once, and approximately 11% sits in the top ten. The sample consisted of peripheral blood. These receptors were taken from a woman aged 40-49 years with COVID-19, enrolled during active disease. The CDR3 runs from the conserved cysteine through the conserved F or W. The order of the fields is V gene, D gene, J gene, clone size, CDR3 protein, CDR3 DNA. A D gene is named only where the DNA matches it firmly. Not every row has a clone size; where given, it reads once, few, many or a size class.

V: TRBV28
D: TRBD1
J: TRBJ1-5
size: NA
CDR3: CAIIGQGGDQPQHF
DNA: TGTGCCATAATCGGACAGGGGGGGGATCAGCCCCAGCATTTT

V: TRBV19
D: NA
J: TRBJ2-3
size: NA
CDR3: CASSLATDTQYF
DNA: TGTGCCAGTAGTCTAGCGACAGATACGCAGTATTTT

V: TRBV13
D: NA
J: TRBJ2-1
size: once
CDR3: CASRFTTGEVYNEQFF
DNA: TGTGCCAGCAGATTTACTACAGGGGAGGTTTACAATGAGCAGTTCTTC

V: TRBV27
D: TRBD1
J: TRBJ1-5
size: NA
CDR3: CASSLLGGQGGRPQHF
DNA: TGTGCCAGCAGTTTATTGGGCGGACAGGGGGGGAGGCCCCAGCATTTT

V: TRBV19
D: TRBD1
J: TRBJ2-3
size: NA
CDR3: CASSRTGSGTDTQYF
DNA: TGTGCCAGTAGTCGGACAGGGTCAGGCACAGATACGCAGTATTTT

V: TRBV3-1/TRBV3-2
D: NA
J: TRBJ2-3
size: NA
CDR3: CASTITGSLNTQYF
DNA: TGTGCCAGCACTATTACCGGTTCTCTAAATACGCAGTATTTT

V: TRBV12-3/TRBV12-4
D: TRBD1
J: TRBJ2-5
size: few
CDR3: CASSRGMGKTQYF
DNA: TGTGCCAGCAGCAGGGGGATGGGGAAGACCCAGTACTTC

V: TRBV14
D: NA
J: TRBJ2-3
size: NA
CDR3: CASSQDKGGMVWTDTQYF
DNA: TGTGCCAGCAGCCAAGATAAGGGCGGGATGGTGTGGACAGATACGCAGTATTTT

V: TRBV6-5
D: NA
J: TRBJ2-7
size: NA
CDR3: CASSYSAEQYF
DNA: TGTGCCAGCAGTTACAGCGCCGAGCAGTACTTC

V: TRBV18
D: TRBD1
J: TRBJ1-1
size: NA
CDR3: CASSQTGGTEAFF
DNA: TGTGCCAGCTCACAAACAGGGGGCACTGAAGCTTTCTTT

V: TRBV27
D: NA
J: TRBJ2-3
size: NA
CDR3: CASSLLRGHPTDTQYF
DNA: TGTGCCAGCAGTTTACTCCGCGGACACCCCACAGATACGCAGTATTTT

V: TRBV30
D: NA
J: TRBJ1-4
size: NA
CDR3: CAWTRTGNNEKLFF
DNA: TGTGCCTGGACCCGTACAGGAAATAATGAAAAACTGTTTTTT

V: TRBV27
D: NA
J: TRBJ2-2
size: once
CDR3: CASSPRVLTGELFF
DNA: TGTGCCAGCAGTCCCCGGGTCCTTACCGGGGAGCTGTTTTTT

V: TRBV16
D: TRBD1
J: TRBJ2-1
size: NA
CDR3: CASSTGDEQFF
DNA: TGTGCCAGCAGCACAGGGGATGAGCAGTTCTTC

V: TRBV5-6
D: NA
J: TRBJ1-4
size: NA
CDR3: CASSLRLDRLNEKLFF
DNA: TGTGCCAGCAGCTTGCGTCTGGACAGACTAAATGAAAAACTGTTTTTT

V: TRBV21-1
D: NA
J: TRBJ1-4
size: NA
CDR3: CASSKQGATNEKLFF
DNA: TGTGCCAGCAGCAAACAGGGGGCAACTAATGAAAAACTGTTTTTT

V: TRBV6-5
D: TRBD1
J: TRBJ2-7
size: NA
CDR3: CASSSGTGGSYEQYF
DNA: TGTGCCAGCAGTTCCGGGACAGGAGGCTCCTACGAGCAGTACTTC

V: TRBV6-5
D: NA
J: TRBJ2-5
size: NA
CDR3: CASSYGGIEGETQYF
DNA: TGTGCCAGCAGTTACGGGGGGATCGAGGGGGAGACCCAGTACTTC

V: TRBV15
D: TRBD2
J: TRBJ2-3
size: once
CDR3: CATSTTQTSGGNNSPADTQYF
DNA: TGTGCCACCAGCACGACCCAGACTAGCGGGGGAAACAATAGCCCCGCAGATACGCAGTATTTT

V: TRBV9
D: NA
J: TRBJ1-1
size: few
CDR3: CASSTRAMTEAFF
DNA: TGTGCCAGCAGCACGCGAGCAATGACTGAAGCTTTCTTT

V: TRBV10-2
D: NA
J: TRBJ2-2
size: few
CDR3: CASSWEGDGTGELFF
DNA: TGCGCCAGCAGTTGGGAGGGGGACGGAACCGGGGAGCTGTTTTTT

V: TRBV29-1
D: TRBD2
J: TRBJ2-1
size: NA
CDR3: CSVEDGGTSGKHNEQFF
DNA: TGCAGCGTTGAAGATGGGGGGACTAGCGGGAAACACAATGAGCAGTTCTTC

V: TRBV14
D: NA
J: TRBJ1-6
size: NA
CDR3: CASSPPTGVGSPLHF
DNA: TGTGCCAGCAGCCCCCCTACAGGAGTTGGGTCACCCCTCCACTTT

V: TRBV6-5
D: TRBD2
J: TRBJ2-5
size: once
CDR3: CASSYSGLGKETQYF
DNA: TGTGCCAGCAGTTACTCGGGACTAGGAAAAGAGACCCAGTACTTC

V: TRBV2
D: NA
J: TRBJ2-7
size: NA
CDR3: CASSETPGTYEQYF
DNA: TGTGCCAGCAGTGAAACCCCAGGAACCTACGAGCAGTACTTC

V: TRBV18
D: TRBD2
J: TRBJ2-1
size: NA
CDR3: CASSPSLAGGSNEQFF
DNA: TGTGCCAGCTCACCGAGTCTAGCGGGGGGGTCCAATGAGCAGTTCTTC

V: TRBV28
D: TRBD2
J: TRBJ2-3
size: NA
CDR3: CASSSRLAARTDTQYF
DNA: TGTGCCAGCAGTTCCCGACTAGCGGCCCGCACAGATACGCAGTATTTT

V: TRBV3-1/TRBV3-2
D: TRBD1
J: TRBJ2-1
size: NA
CDR3: CASSRRDRGLGEQFF
DNA: TGTGCCAGCAGCCGAAGAGACAGGGGGCTCGGTGAGCAGTTCTTC

V: TRBV10-1
D: TRBD1
J: TRBJ2-7
size: once
CDR3: CASTGQGSYEQYF
DNA: TGCGCCAGCACCGGACAGGGGTCCTACGAGCAGTACTTC

V: TRBV24-1
D: NA
J: TRBJ1-5
size: NA
CDR3: CATSDGPYQPQHF
DNA: TGTGCCACCAGTGATGGCCCGTATCAGCCCCAGCATTTT

V: TRBV2
D: TRBD1
J: TRBJ2-5
size: once
CDR3: CASSGNRGGETQYF
DNA: TGTGCCAGCAGCGGTAACAGGGGTGGGGAGACCCAGTACTTC

V: TRBV6-5
D: NA
J: TRBJ1-4
size: NA
CDR3: CASSYSRDKKLDF
DNA: TGTGCCAGCAGTTACTCGAGGGACAAGAAGTTAGATTTT

V: TRBV18
D: NA
J: TRBJ1-4
size: once
CDR3: CASSPNQGPNEKLFF
DNA: TGTGCCAGCTCACCAAACCAGGGCCCAAATGAAAAACTGTTTTTT

V: TRBV6-5
D: NA
J: TRBJ2-6
size: NA
CDR3: CASTLQGTGANVLTF
DNA: TGTGCCAGCACTCTACAGGGTACCGGGGCCAACGTCCTGACTTTC

V: TRBV30
D: NA
J: TRBJ1-6
size: few
CDR3: CAWCNPGYNSPLHF
DNA: TGTGCCTGGTGCAACCCGGGATATAATTCACCCCTCCACTTT

V: TRBV6-5
D: TRBD1
J: TRBJ1-5
size: NA
CDR3: CASSPGTGAWPQHF
DNA: TGTGCCAGCAGTCCCGGGACAGGGGCCTGGCCCCAGCATTTT

V: TRBV12-5
D: TRBD1
J: TRBJ2-2
size: NA
CDR3: CASDGDRSNTGELFF
DNA: TGTGCTAGTGATGGGGACAGGTCGAACACCGGGGAGCTGTTTTTT

V: TRBV6-1
D: NA
J: TRBJ1-6
size: NA
CDR3: CASSEAPGGTKYSPLHF
DNA: TGTGCCAGCAGTGAAGCTCCTGGGGGGACGAAGTATTCACCCCTCCACTTT

V: TRBV10-2
D: NA
J: TRBJ2-7
size: NA
CDR3: CASSVGGREQYF
DNA: TGCGCCAGCAGTGTGGGGGGTCGCGAGCAGTACTTC

V: TRBV15
D: TRBD1
J: TRBJ1-4
size: NA
CDR3: CATIRDRTATNEKLFF
DNA: TGTGCCACCATCCGGGACAGGACTGCAACTAATGAAAAACTGTTTTTT

V: TRBV3-1/TRBV3-2
D: NA
J: TRBJ2-5
size: NA
CDR3: CASSQLAALRQTQYF
DNA: TGTGCCAGCAGCCAACTAGCTGCACTTAGACAGACCCAGTACTTC